Following are 31 T cell receptor beta chains from one sample sequenced in a study of cytomegalovirus exposure and HLA in healthy donors. PCR primers comprised 60 Vbeta and 13 Jbeta primers. Clones were read by immunoSEQ multiplex PCR, and TCRdb kept only the in-frame ones, dropping some. This sample has some 190,000 clones, with 65% to 85% found just once. The sample taken for sequencing was PBMCs. Receptors were obtained from a male donor in good health and CMV-seronegative.

As for this clone: Germline is not matched at one junction end, which may reflect a read error. The chain has TRBV7-7 and TRBJ1-2, with D unclear. The CDR3 contains 10 residues. Per the germline V gene, CDR1 is SSHAT and CDR2 is FNYEAQ (reference sequence). CDR3 in amino acids: CASSPRGYTF. CDR3 nucleotides: TGTGCTAGCAGCCCCCGTGGCTACACCTTC.

The chain joins TRBV28 to TRBJ1-1; D may be TRBD1 (5 bases). This CDR3 spans 15 amino acids. CDR1 is MDHEN and CDR2 is SYDVKM in the germline V gene. V was pared by 3 bases and J by 1 base, with 12 bases between. In DNA form, the CDR3 reads TGTGCCAGCAGTTTTGGGGCAGGGCCGAACACTGAAGCTTTCTTT. Translating it yields CASSFGAGPNTEAFF.

V and J are TRBV25-1 and TRBJ2-7; possibly TRBD1 for D (6 bases). Deletions cut 4 bases from V and 2 bases from J, with 18 bases between. This CDR3 is built from 16 residues. CDR1 is MGHDK, CDR2 SYGVNS, per germline. The CDR3 spells CASSATPRGFPYEQYF. CDR3 in DNA: TGTGCCAGCAGTGCTACCCCCAGGGGTTTCCCCTACGAGCAGTACTTC.

This clone was picked up one time. The chain joins TRBV29-1 to TRBJ2-1; a weak D match, TRBD2 (5 bases). Germline CDR1 is SQVTM and CDR2 is ANQGSEA. CDR3 length: 12 residues. With 7 bases removed from V and 8 bases from J, the gap between germline ends came to 15 bases. This CDR3 reads CSAEGGGYEQFF. The CDR3 DNA reads as TGCAGCGCCGAAGGAGGAGGTTATGAGCAGTTCTTC.

V is TRBV28 and J is TRBJ2-1, with 11 bases lining up with TRBD2. In germline, CDR1 is MDHEN, CDR2 SYDVKM. The V segment lost 2 bases and the J segment 7 bases; nucleotides outside the gene matches: 7. The CDR3 runs 16 residues. The CDR3 DNA follows: TGTGCCAGCAGTTTACCACTAGCGGGAGCATCTAATGAGCAGTTCTTC. Its translation: CASSLPLAGASNEQFF.

The V call is TRBV2, the J call TRBJ1-1; tentative D call: TRBD1 (6 bases). The CDR3 runs 15 residues. Germline CDR1 and CDR2: SNHLY and FYNNEI. Between the trimmed V and J ends, which lost 0 bases and 1 base, there was a span of 9 bases. In DNA form, the CDR3 reads TGTGCCAGCAGTGAAGCACTGGGACAGAACACTGAAGCTTTCTTT. Its translation: CASSEALGQNTEAFF.

V is TRBV6-4 and J is TRBJ1-1; no definite D call. Looked up from germline, CDR1 is MRHNA and CDR2 is SNTAGT. V lost 5 bases, J lost 0 bases, and 7 bases lay in between. The CDR3 length is 13 residues. The CDR3 DNA reads as TGTGCCAGCAGTTGGTCGGTGAACACTGAAGCTTTCTTT. Protein product: CASSWSVNTEAFF.

J is TRBJ2-7 and V is TRBV18; 9 positions agree with TRBD1. V shed 6 bases, J shed 2 bases, and the junction held 5 bases outside the gene matches. The length of the CDR3 is 14 residues. Germline-derived CDR1 and CDR2 are KGHSH and LQKENI. The CDR3 here is CASSRTGEPYEQYF. As DNA, the CDR3 is TGTGCCAGCTCTAGGACAGGGGAACCCTACGAGCAGTACTTC.

This sequence joins TRBV4-3 and TRBJ1-4; 7 bases are a match to TRBD1. The ends lost 3 bases at V and 3 bases at J; junction bases unmatched: 13. Germline V gene sequence: CDR1 LGHNA, CDR2 YSLEER. The CDR3 covers 18 residues. As DNA, the CDR3 is TGCGCCAGCAGCCAGGACGGGACAGCCGGCGGGGCTAATGAAAAACTGTTTTTT. This sequence encodes CASSQDGTAGGANEKLFF.

V usage is TRBV27 and J usage is TRBJ2-7, with 12 nucleotides matching TRBD1. This CDR3 spans 17 amino acids. J lost 4 bases, V lost 3 bases, and 10 bases had no gene match. Germline values: CDR1 MNHEY, CDR2 SMNVEV (reference sequence). In DNA, the CDR3 is TGTGCCAGCAGTTTCCTGAAGGGACAGGGGGCGGGTTACGAGCAGTACTTC. Protein product: CASSFLKGQGAGYEQYF.

The chain uses TRBV2 and TRBJ2-1; D remains unclear. V was clipped by 7 bases and J by 10 bases, with 8 bases between them. The CDR3 consists of 10 residues. Germline V gene sequence: CDR1 SNHLY, CDR2 FYNNEI. As DNA, the CDR3 is TGTGCCAGCAAGAGAGTAGAGCAGTTCTTC. This codes for CASKRVEQFF.

The chain carries TRBV5-1 and TRBJ1-1, with a tentative D call TRBD1 (5 bases). The V end was cut by 3 bases, the J end by 1 base, with 10 bases between. CDR1 and CDR2 from the germline V gene are SGHRS and YFSETQ. The CDR3 extends over 14 amino acids. The CDR3 loop reads CASSSLQGNTEAFF. The CDR3 DNA reads as TGCGCCAGCAGCTCGTTGCAGGGGAACACTGAAGCTTTCTTT.

This sequence joins TRBV11-2 and TRBJ1-5, with 9 nucleotides matching TRBD1. The V segment lost 5 bases and the J segment 4 bases; nucleotides outside the gene matches: 3. This CDR3 region has 14 residues. Germline values: CDR1 SGHAT, CDR2 FQNNGV. CDR3: CASSAGTGNQPQHF. Written as DNA, the CDR3 is TGTGCCAGCAGCGCCGGGACAGGGAATCAGCCCCAGCATTTT.

In DNA, the CDR3 is TGTGCCAGCAGCCAAGAAGGGGACTACAACACAGATACGCAGTATTTT. Its translation: CASSQEGDYNTDTQYF. The chain joins TRBV4-2 to TRBJ2-3, with 7 bases fitting TRBD2. CDR3 length equals 16 residues. Germline V gene data show CDR1 as LGHNA and CDR2 as YNFKEQ. V lost 0 bases, J lost 2 bases, and 5 bases stayed unmatched.

The chain couples TRBV10-3 to TRBJ1-1; unclear D gene. The CDR3 covers 15 residues. Per germline, CDR1 ENHRY and CDR2 SYGVKD. Trimming stripped 3 bases from V and 6 bases from J, with 17 bases between. This CDR3 is CAISEVSSRTAEAFF. In DNA, the CDR3 is TGTGCCATCAGTGAAGTGAGCAGCAGAACAGCTGAAGCTTTCTTT.

This chain's CDR3 is CASSGSLRTSRETQYF. Written as DNA, the CDR3 is TGTGCCAGCAGCGGAAGTCTACGGACTAGCCGGGAGACCCAGTACTTC. The chain carries TRBV14 and TRBJ2-5; 8 nucleotides agree with TRBD2. V gave up 5 bases and J gave up 5 bases; unmatched junction bases: 13. Germline assignment: CDR1 SGHDN and CDR2 FVKESK. The CDR3 runs to 16 residues.

The rearrangement joins TRBV19 to TRBJ1-5; the D gene is possibly TRBD1 (6 bases). Trimming shortened V by 7 bases and J by 0 bases, and 13 bases separated the two germline ends. Germline loops: CDR1 LNHDA, CDR2 SQIVND (reference sequence). The CDR3 covers 15 residues. For the CDR3, the DNA is TGTGCCAGTACCATGGGGGGGCGTAGCAATCAGCCCCAGCATTTT. Protein sequence: CASTMGGRSNQPQHF. Variable domain in full (rest from reference TRBV19 and TRBJ1-5): DGGITQSPKYLFRKEGQNVTLSCEQNLNHDAMYWYRQDPGQGLRLIYYSQIVNDFQKGDIAEGYSVSREKKESFPLTVTSAQKNPTAFYLCASTMGGRSNQPQHFGDGTRLSIL.

This chain connects TRBV19 to TRBJ2-2; TRBD1 matches at 7 bases. The CDR3 is 17 residues long. V was pared by 4 bases and J by 2 bases, with 10 bases of the junction left unmatched. Germline V gene sequence: CDR1 LNHDA, CDR2 SQIVND (reference sequence). In nucleotides, the CDR3 is TGTGCCAGTAGTACCACAACAGGGGCCCCTAACACCGGGGAGCTGTTTTTT. Translation: CASSTTTGAPNTGELFF.

The gene calls are TRBV27 and TRBJ2-3; TRBD2 matches 9 bases. Per the germline V gene, CDR1 is MNHEY and CDR2 is SMNVEV (reference sequence). The CDR3 contains 15 residues. V gave up 5 bases and J gave up 11 bases; unmatched junction bases: 14. As DNA, the CDR3 is TGTGCCAGCAGTGCCGGACTAGCGCCGTCGTTCTTGCAGTATTTT. This gives the protein CASSAGLAPSFLQYF.

This clone was observed a handful of times. V is TRBV5-6 and J is TRBJ1-5; D possibly corresponds to TRBD1 (5 bases). V lost 0 bases and J 2 bases, leaving 9 bases between the germline ends. This CDR3 is 15 amino acids long. Germline CDR1 is SGHDT and CDR2 is YYEEEE. The CDR3 DNA is TGTGCCAGCAGCTTGGGGGGCGCGGGCAATCAGCCCCAGCATTTT. Amino acid sequence: CASSLGGAGNQPQHF.

V gene TRBV6-5 combines with J gene TRBJ2-7; TRBD1 is a possible D gene (6 bases). Germline CDR1 MNHEY, CDR2 SVGAGI. The CDR3 loop spans 14 amino acids. The ends were cut back, 0 bases at V and 4 bases at J, with 10 bases in the middle. CDR3 loop: CASSYSGRGYEQYF. CDR3 DNA: TGTGCCAGCAGTTACTCCGGCAGGGGTTACGAGCAGTACTTC.

The V call is TRBV4-2, the J call TRBJ1-1; D might be TRBD1 (5 bases). The germline gives CDR1 LGHNA, CDR2 YNFKEQ. This CDR3 comprises 16 residues. The V and J ends lost 4 bases and 3 bases respectively, with 18 bases between them. The CDR3 spells CASSPNLAGRDTEAFF. CDR3 DNA sequence: TGTGCCAGCAGCCCCAACTTGGCAGGGAGGGACACTGAAGCTTTCTTT.

The chain is built from TRBV4-1 and TRBJ2-3; D might be TRBD2 (5 bases). V was clipped by 4 bases and J by 0 bases, with 14 bases between them. Germline values: CDR1 MGHRA, CDR2 YSYEKL. CDR3 size: 16 residues. The CDR3 spells CASSRLGVASTDTQYF. CDR3 nucleotide sequence: TGCGCCAGCAGCCGACTTGGAGTAGCGAGCACAGATACGCAGTATTTT.

This sequence joins TRBV29-1 and TRBJ2-5; maybe TRBD1 (5 bases). Looked up from germline, CDR1 is SQVTM and CDR2 is ANQGSEA. Trimming left V 5 bases short and J 2 bases short, with 12 bases between. This CDR3 contains 13 residues. CDR3 sequence: CSVHGRTQETQYF. CDR3 nucleotides: TGCAGCGTTCATGGACGGACACAAGAGACCCAGTACTTC. The variable domain in full, completed from reference TRBV29-1 and TRBJ2-5, reads SAVISQKPSRDICQRGTSLTIQCQVDSQVTMMFWYRQQPGQSLTLIATANQGSEATYESGFVIDKFPISRPNLTFSTLTVSNMSPEDSSIYLCSVHGRTQETQYFGPGTRLLVL.

The rearrangement links TRBV6-5 to TRBJ2-1; TRBD2 agrees at 12 bases. The CDR3 contains 16 residues. The germline V gene has CDR1 MNHEY and CDR2 SVGAGI. V gave up 0 bases and J gave up 6 bases; unmatched junction bases: 3. The CDR3 DNA reads as TGTGCCAGCAGTTACTCACTAGCGGGAGGTTTCAATGAGCAGTTCTTC. It translates to CASSYSLAGGFNEQFF.

The chain links TRBV4-3 to TRBJ2-5; TRBD2 matches at 10 bases. CDR3 length equals 17 residues. Per germline, CDR1 LGHNA and CDR2 YSLEER. J lost 5 bases, V lost 0 bases, and 9 bases had no gene match. Here the CDR3 DNA reads TGCGCCAGCAGCCAAGATCTGAGCGGGGGGGCCGTTGAGACCCAGTACTTC. Its translation: CASSQDLSGGAVETQYF.

The rearrangement uses TRBV9 and TRBJ2-7; the match to TRBD2 covers 13 bases. The CDR3 length is 15 residues. Trimming removed 3 bases from V and 6 bases from J; junction bases left unmatched: 6. CDR1 is SGDLS and CDR2 is YYNGEE in the germline V gene. CDR3 nucleotides: TGTGCCAGCAGCGGATACGGGACTAGCGGGACCGAGCAGTACTTC. This gives the protein CASSGYGTSGTEQYF. The complete variable domain, with remaining parts taken from reference TRBV9 and TRBJ2-7, reads DSGVTQTPKHLITATGQRVTLRCSPRSGDLSVYWYQQSLDQGLQFLIQYYNGEERAKGNILERFSAQQFPDLHSELNLSSLELGDSALYFCASSGYGTSGTEQYFGPGTRLTVT.

Notes on this clone: Additional DNA sequences in this sample encode the identical CDR3. The gene calls are TRBV19 and TRBJ1-1; D is undetermined. Germline values: CDR1 LNHDA, CDR2 SQIVND (reference sequence). CDR3 size: 13 residues. Trimming left V 3 bases short and J 1 base short, with 6 bases between. The CDR3 protein is CASSISGNTEAFF. The CDR3 nucleotides read TGTGCCAGTAGTATCAGTGGGAACACTGAAGCTTTCTTT.

This rearrangement joins TRBV18 to TRBJ1-2; TRBD1 matches at 9 bases. The CDR3 spans 18 residues. J lost 1 base, V lost 2 bases, and 11 bases had no gene match. Germline V lookup: CDR1 KGHSH, CDR2 LQKENI. The CDR3 is CASSPNTGGWASNYGYTF. The CDR3 nucleotides read TGTGCCAGCTCACCAAATACAGGGGGCTGGGCCAGTAACTATGGCTACACCTTC.

This clone has just a few counts. This chain connects TRBV9 to TRBJ1-2, with D possibly being TRBD1 (6 bases). The CDR3 covers 15 residues. Germline assignment: CDR1 SGDLS and CDR2 YYNGEE. V dropped 0 bases and J dropped 4 bases, with 13 bases sitting between them. The CDR3 reads CASSVGGQNLYGYTF. The CDR3 nucleotides read TGTGCCAGCAGCGTAGGCGGACAGAACCTCTATGGCTACACCTTC.

The chain has TRBV5-4 and TRBJ2-4; 11 nucleotides match TRBD2. The CDR3 sequence is 19 residues long. Germline CDR1 is SGHNT and CDR2 is YYREEE (reference sequence). V lost 3 bases and J lost 0; bases outside the gene matches: 11. This chain's CDR3 is CASSCRRTSGLQAKNIQYF. The CDR3 DNA reads as TGTGCCAGCAGCTGCCGAAGGACTAGCGGGCTCCAAGCCAAAAACATTCAGTACTTC.